This TCR beta chain is drawn from a study of blood T cells in healthy people across ages. Trimming cost V 0 bases and J 0 bases, with 12 bases left between them. The germline gives CDR1 DFQATT, CDR2 SNEGSKA (reference sequence). The CDR3 contains 17 residues. General study results and limits: Observed TCR beta diversity per million T cells went down as age went up. This fall followed a roughly linear course with age. The study lacked donor CMV status, which possibly confounded expanded clonotype changes. Considered underestimates were the diversity estimates obtained from one million T cells.

A second about 6 to 11 cycle PCR used barcoded and J-beta primers. Each CDR3 protein gets one entry after TCRdb re-called the 5' RACE reads with MiXCR. This repertoire shows more than 800,000 distinct CDR3 sequences, around 30% found once; its top ten account for around 15%. This clonotype showed up many times. The antigen remains unidentified. This TCR came from a woman aged 80 or over in good health. The sample taken for sequencing was blood. This chain connects TRBV20-1 to TRBJ2-6; possible D gene TRBD1, 6 bases. The CDR3 DNA sequence: TGCAGTGCTAGAGAGTTAGGACAGAACTCTGGGGCCAACGTCCTGACTTTC. Amino acids: CSARELGQNSGANVLTF.